The 32 T cell receptor beta chains in this list originate from one sample, sequenced in a study of Graves' ophthalmopathy and Graves' hyperthyroidism. The TCR beta CDR3 regions underwent amplification from RNA transcripts. First-round RT-PCR used HTBI primers; second-round multiplex PCR followed. TCRdb processed the multiplex PCR reads anew with MiXCR; each CDR3 protein has one entry. The table includes some 150,000 distinct CDR3 sequences, 30% to 45% detected once. The sample consisted of peripheral blood. The receptor source for this set is a man aged 25 to 40 with Graves' ophthalmopathy.

This clonotype was seen repeatedly, ten times or more. The genes are TRBV6-1 and TRBJ1-6, with unresolved D. CDR1 and CDR2 (germline): MNHNS, SASEGT. The CDR3 has 11 amino acids. The V and J ends lost 2 bases and 17 bases respectively, with 10 bases between them. DNA of the CDR3: TGTGCCAGCAGTGAATGGTTCACCTTCCACTTT. This encodes CASSEWFTFHF.

This clonotype showed up many times. This chain links TRBV20-1 with TRBJ1-5; TRBD1 matches 9 bases. V shed 2 bases and J 4 bases; nucleotides not matched to a gene: 12. Germline CDR1 and CDR2: DFQATT and SNEGSKA (reference sequence). The CDR3 spans 17 residues. The CDR3 DNA follows: TGCAGTGCTAGAAGAACCGGGACAGGGTTCAAAAATCAGCCCCAGCATTTT. Translating gives CSARRTGTGFKNQPQHF.

The chain couples TRBV2 to TRBJ1-5; 9 bases are shared with TRBD1. Germline-derived CDR1 and CDR2 are SNHLY and FYNNEI. The ends lost 6 bases at V and 16 bases at J; junction bases unmatched: 13. The CDR3 has 13 residues. The CDR3 coding sequence is TGTGCCAGCAGGGGGACAGGGAGGGACGCGGAACATTTT. This codes for CASRGTGRDAEHF.

The J gene is TRBJ1-2, the V gene TRBV6-1; no firm D call. CDR1 and CDR2 (germline): MNHNS, SASEGT. The V and J ends lost 5 bases and 6 bases respectively, with 16 bases between them. The CDR3 runs to 14 residues. In DNA form, the CDR3 reads TGTGCCAGCAGTCAAACAATGGGTAGGAATGGCTACACCTTC. This gives the protein CASSQTMGRNGYTF.

This clonotype was recorded at least ten times. The chain joins TRBV14 to TRBJ2-7; 9 bases are a match to TRBD2. The V gene's germline CDR1 is SGHDN and CDR2 FVKESK. The CDR3 is 13 amino acids. Unmatched junction bases numbered 7, after V lost 1 base and J lost 12 bases. The CDR3 DNA reads as TGTGCCAGCAGCCAAGCCCCTAGCGGGACGACGTACTTC. It translates to CASSQAPSGTTYF.

The chain uses TRBV6-1 and TRBJ2-7; TRBD2 matches at 11 bases. The germline CDR1 and CDR2 sequences are MNHNS and SASEGT. The V segment lost 4 bases and the J segment 0 bases; nucleotides outside the gene matches: 5. The CDR3 sequence is 16 residues long. DNA of the CDR3: TGTGCCAGCAGTGCGATTGGGACTAGCGGCTCCTACGAGCAGTACTTC. This gives the protein CASSAIGTSGSYEQYF.

This clonotype has ten or more counts. The chain joins TRBV5-1 to TRBJ2-7; no clear D gene. V lost 0 bases and J 6 bases, leaving 13 bases between the germline ends. The CDR3 totals 14 residues. CDR1 and CDR2 from the germline V gene are SGHRS and YFSETQ. The CDR3 DNA is TGCGCCAGCAGCTTGGGGCAGGCGCTAACCGAGCAGTACTTC. It translates to CASSLGQALTEQYF.

This clonotype has just one count. The V and J genes are TRBV12-3 or TRBV12-4 and TRBJ2-7; a possible D gene is TRBD2 (6 bases). V lost 4 bases, J lost 2 bases, and 15 bases lay in between. The CDR3 contains 15 residues. Here the CDR3 reads CASSSGTRDTYEQYF. For the CDR3, the DNA is TGTGCCAGCAGTTCTGGGACTCGCGATACCTACGAGCAGTACTTC.

The CDR3 DNA reads TGCAGTGCTAGAGTACAGCGAGTTGCACCCCTCCACTTT. Protein sequence: CSARVQRVAPLHF. V gene TRBV20-1 combines with J gene TRBJ1-6; no clear D. CDR1 and CDR2 (germline): DFQATT, SNEGSKA (reference sequence). The CDR3 is 13 amino acids. Deletions cut 1 base from V and 11 bases from J, with 12 bases between.

This clonotype was counted many times. The chain carries TRBV12-3 or TRBV12-4 and TRBJ1-2; D is ambiguous. The CDR3 extends over 15 amino acids. The ends were cut back, 6 bases at V and 4 bases at J, with 18 bases in the middle. In DNA, the CDR3 is TGTGCCAGCAGGAACGAGGACGTACCCAGCTATGGCTACACCTTC. Translating it yields CASRNEDVPSYGYTF.

The chain has TRBV7-9 and TRBJ2-2, with a weak D call TRBD1 (6 bases). There are 15 residues in the CDR3. The germline V and J ends were trimmed by 10 bases and 0 bases, with 15 bases remaining between them. Looked up from germline, CDR1 is SEHNR and CDR2 is FQNEAQ (reference sequence). CDR3 bases: TGTGCCATCCCCTCGGGACACCCGAACACCGGGGAGCTGTTTTTT. Its translation: CAIPSGHPNTGELFF.

The chain joins TRBV6-5 to TRBJ1-2, with a possible D match to TRBD1 (5 bases). The CDR3 sequence is 16 residues long. The germline V gene has CDR1 MNHEY and CDR2 SVGAGI. V lost 4 bases and J 6 bases, leaving 21 bases between the germline ends. The DNA of the CDR3 is TGTGCCAGCAGTTCCCATCGAACGGACAAGGGCCATGGCTACACCTTC. Translating it yields CASSSHRTDKGHGYTF.

The J gene is TRBJ1-2, the V gene TRBV28; 7 bases are shared with TRBD1. V trimming: 5 bases; J trimming: 8 bases; junction bases outside the gene matches: 2. Germline-derived CDR1 and CDR2 are MDHEN and SYDVKM. This CDR3 region has 11 residues. The CDR3 bases are TGTGCCAGCAGTCGGACAGGCGGCTACACCTTC. It yields the protein CASSRTGGYTF.

This clonotype occurred many times. The rearrangement links TRBV4-3 to TRBJ1-1; D is undetermined. Trimming cost V 0 bases and J 4 bases, with 15 bases left between them. Germline V gene data show CDR1 as LGHNA and CDR2 as YSLEER. The CDR3 spans 16 residues. CDR3 loop: CASSQDMLASSTEAFF. The CDR3 DNA reads as TGCGCCAGCAGCCAAGATATGTTAGCGAGTAGCACTGAAGCTTTCTTT.

V gene TRBV28 combines with J gene TRBJ1-1, with a tentative D call TRBD1 (5 bases). The length of the CDR3 is 14 residues. Looked up from germline, CDR1 is MDHEN and CDR2 is SYDVKM. V was pared by 8 bases and J by 3 bases, with 16 bases between. The chain's CDR3 is CASAGTEKDTEAFF. In nucleotides, the CDR3 is TGTGCCAGCGCCGGGACGGAAAAGGACACTGAAGCTTTCTTT.

The chain has TRBV28 and TRBJ1-1, with D uncertain. The germline gives CDR1 MDHEN, CDR2 SYDVKM. Trimming took 5 bases from V and 2 from J, leaving 18 bases between them. The CDR3 loop spans 16 amino acids. Here the CDR3 reads CASSLQQIPSNTEAFF. The CDR3 DNA reads as TGTGCCAGCAGTCTCCAACAGATCCCTAGTAACACTGAAGCTTTCTTT.

The chain links TRBV6-4 to TRBJ1-2, with D uncertain. V lost 5 bases and J 4 bases, leaving 11 bases between the germline ends. CDR1 and CDR2 from the germline V gene are MRHNA and SNTAGT. The CDR3 contains 13 residues. The CDR3 DNA reads TGTGCCAGCAGTATCACAGCTACCTATGGCTACACCTTC. This translates into CASSITATYGYTF.

This clonotype was seen many times. Germline and junction disagree at one end, which may indicate a read error. The gene calls are TRBV20-1 and TRBJ2-7; TRBD1 matches at 9 bases. The CDR3 spans 14 residues. The germline gives CDR1 DFQATT, CDR2 SNEGSKA (reference sequence). CDR3 coding DNA: TGCGGTGCTAGATCCTACAGGGGGCCCTACGAGCAGTACTTC. Its protein product is CGARSYRGPYEQYF.

This clonotype has just one count. J is TRBJ2-7 and V is TRBV6-1; D remains unclear. Trimming left V 2 bases short and J 5 bases short, with 13 bases between. Germline V gives CDR1 MNHNS, CDR2 SASEGT. The CDR3 totals 14 residues. CDR3 DNA sequence: TGTGCCAGCAGTGAATCGATCGCCATCCACGAGCAGTACTTC. It specifies CASSESIAIHEQYF.

This chain joins TRBV4-3 and TRBJ1-1; TRBD1 agrees at 11 bases. The length of the CDR3 is 15 residues. Trimming removed 1 base from V and 6 bases from J; junction bases left unmatched: 4. From germline, CDR1 is LGHNA and CDR2 YSLEER. CDR3 DNA: TGCGCCAGCAGCCAAGGACTGGGACAGGGGGCTGAAGCTTTCTTT. Amino acid sequence: CASSQGLGQGAEAFF.

V and J are TRBV28 and TRBJ2-7; TRBD1 or TRBD2 may be the D gene (6 bases each). The CDR3 runs 17 residues. From germline, CDR1 is MDHEN and CDR2 SYDVKM. V lost 3 bases, J lost 4 bases, and 22 bases lay in between. The CDR3 coding sequence is TGTGCCAGCAGTTTTCCCTTGGCAGGCAGGAGGGGGTACGAGCAGTACTTC. Translated, it gives CASSFPLAGRRGYEQYF.

There are many counts of this clonotype. The V call is TRBV12-3 or TRBV12-4, the J call TRBJ1-2, with a possible D match to TRBD1 (6 bases). The V end lost 1 base, the J end lost 5 bases, and 17 bases lay between the germline ends. CDR3 length equals 16 residues. CDR3 coding DNA: TGTGCCAGCAGTTTAGATGGGACGGGACAAATTTATGGCTACACCTTC. Translation: CASSLDGTGQIYGYTF.

This clonotype was seen at least ten times. The rearrangement joins TRBV5-5 to TRBJ1-1; D is possibly TRBD1 (6 bases). Per germline, CDR1 SGHKS and CDR2 YYEKEE (reference sequence). Trimming stripped 4 bases from V and 1 base from J, with 14 bases between. CDR3 length: 15 residues. CDR3 DNA: TGTGCCAGCAGCCTCGACCTACAGGGGAACACTGAAGCTTTCTTT. Its protein product is CASSLDLQGNTEAFF.

This clonotype was counted many times. This chain connects TRBV7-2 to TRBJ1-2; a possible D gene is TRBD1 (5 bases). The CDR3 covers 15 residues. CDR1 is SGHTA, CDR2 FQGNSA, per germline. The ends were cut back, 0 bases at V and 6 bases at J, with 14 bases in the middle. The CDR3 region has the DNA TGTGCCAGCAGCTTAGCGCAAGGGACTCTGCATGGCTACACCTTC. Protein: CASSLAQGTLHGYTF.

The genes are TRBV12-3 or TRBV12-4 and TRBJ2-7; D tentatively fits TRBD1 or TRBD2 (6 bases each). Trimming stripped 6 bases from V and 4 bases from J, with 13 bases between. CDR3 size: 13 residues. Here the CDR3 DNA reads TGTGCCAGCAGCCGCGGGACACCTTACGAGCAGTACTTC. It codes for CASSRGTPYEQYF.

V is TRBV7-8 and J is TRBJ2-5, with D perhaps TRBD2 (7 bases). V was pared by 2 bases and J by 7 bases, with 23 bases between. The CDR3 is made up of 17 amino acids. Germline V gives CDR1 SGHVS, CDR2 FQNEAQ. CDR3 nucleotides: TGTGCCAGCAGCTTAAGGGGGGGCCCCAACCTGGGGGGGACCCAGTACTTC. It translates to CASSLRGGPNLGGTQYF.

This clonotype showed up many times. This chain joins TRBV4-2 and TRBJ2-7, with TRBD2 matching 14 bases. J lost 5 bases, V lost 0 bases, and 6 bases had no gene match. Germline V gene data show CDR1 as LGHNA and CDR2 as YNFKEQ. This CDR3 has 17 amino acids. The CDR3 loop reads CASSQERLAGGNNEQYF. The CDR3 nucleotides are TGTGCCAGCAGCCAAGAACGACTAGCGGGAGGGAACAACGAGCAGTACTTC.

This clonotype was observed at least ten times. This chain links TRBV20-1 with TRBJ2-7; D not resolved. Trimming removed 3 bases from V and 2 bases from J, with 8 bases in between. CDR3 length: 12 residues. Per the germline V gene, CDR1 is DFQATT and CDR2 is SNEGSKA (reference sequence). The CDR3 region is CSASGPTYEQYF. CDR3 sequence (DNA): TGCAGTGCTAGCGGGCCCACCTACGAGCAGTACTTC.

The chain has TRBV12-3 or TRBV12-4 and TRBJ2-5; D remains ambiguous. There are 13 residues in the CDR3. Between the trimmed V and J ends, which lost 1 base and 6 bases, there was a span of 9 bases. The CDR3 spells CASSLVVGKTQYF. CDR3 sequence (DNA): TGTGCCAGCAGTTTAGTAGTGGGGAAGACCCAGTACTTC.

The chain links TRBV11-2 to TRBJ2-7, with TRBD2 matching over 7 bases. The ends lost 8 bases at V and 1 base at J; junction bases unmatched: 11. Germline V gene lookup returns CDR1 SGHAT and CDR2 FQNNGV. The CDR3 covers 15 residues. The CDR3 loop is CASSPRGSGSYEQYF. DNA for the CDR3: TGTGCCAGCTCCCCCCGCGGGAGCGGGTCCTACGAGCAGTACTTC.

V is TRBV6-1 and J is TRBJ2-2; D not certain. The germline gives CDR1 MNHNS, CDR2 SASEGT. The CDR3 covers 12 residues. Trimming pared 8 bases from V and 7 bases from J, leaving 11 bases between. The CDR3 reads CASALMDGELFF. In DNA form, the CDR3 reads TGTGCCAGCGCCCTTATGGACGGGGAGCTGTTTTTT.

This clonotype has at least ten counts. The rearrangement links TRBV28 to TRBJ2-2, with TRBD2 identical over 7 bases. Per the germline V gene, CDR1 is MDHEN and CDR2 is SYDVKM. The V segment lost 6 bases and the J segment 1 base; nucleotides outside the gene matches: 5. The CDR3 has 15 amino acids. CDR3 sequence: CASSWVAGNTGELFF. For the CDR3, the DNA is TGTGCCAGCAGCTGGGTAGCGGGGAACACCGGGGAGCTGTTTTTT.